This TCR beta chain was documented in a study of Ad26.COV2.S vaccination and SARS-CoV-2 variants. Whole-study findings and limits: Individuals receiving vaccine had higher spike-specific TCR breadth than placebo recipients did.

J was trimmed by 10 bases and V by 7 bases; bases with no gene match: 13. The CDR3 length is 15 residues. CDR1 is LNHDA and CDR2 is SQIVND in the germline V gene (reference sequence). Worth noting for this clone: Its antigen remains unknown.

Assay used: immunoSEQ multiplex PCR; TCRdb lists only in-frame clones, some missing. This table has roughly 140,000 clones, just over 85% appearing once. The receptor's source is a human donor who had recovered from COVID-19. The rearrangement joins TRBV19 to TRBJ1-6; TRBD1 matches at 7 bases. Source: peripheral blood, taken after recovery from COVID-19. The CDR3 loop reads CASNAGQGVGSPLHF. The DNA of the CDR3 is TGTGCCAGTAACGCGGGGCAGGGGGTAGGATCACCCCTCCACTTT. Full variable domain (rest looked up from reference TRBV19 and TRBJ1-6): DGGITQSPKYLFRKEGQNVTLSCEQNLNHDAMYWYRQDPGQGLRLIYYSQIVNDFQKGDIAEGYSVSREKKESFPLTVTSAQKNPTAFYLCASNAGQGVGSPLHFGNGTRLTVT.